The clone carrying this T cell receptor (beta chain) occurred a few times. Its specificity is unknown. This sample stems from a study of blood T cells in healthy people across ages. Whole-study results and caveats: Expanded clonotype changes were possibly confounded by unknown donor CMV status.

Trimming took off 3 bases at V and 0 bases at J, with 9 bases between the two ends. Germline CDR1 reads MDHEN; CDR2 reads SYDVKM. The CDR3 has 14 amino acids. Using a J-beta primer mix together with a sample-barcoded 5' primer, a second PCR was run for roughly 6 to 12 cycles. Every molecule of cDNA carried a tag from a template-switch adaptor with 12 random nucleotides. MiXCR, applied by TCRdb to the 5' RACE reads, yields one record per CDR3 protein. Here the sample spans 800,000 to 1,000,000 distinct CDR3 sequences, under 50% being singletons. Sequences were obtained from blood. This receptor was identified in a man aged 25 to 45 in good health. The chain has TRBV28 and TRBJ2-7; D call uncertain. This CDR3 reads CASSFRLSSYEQYF. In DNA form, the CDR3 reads TGTGCCAGCAGTTTCAGGTTAAGCTCCTACGAGCAGTACTTC.